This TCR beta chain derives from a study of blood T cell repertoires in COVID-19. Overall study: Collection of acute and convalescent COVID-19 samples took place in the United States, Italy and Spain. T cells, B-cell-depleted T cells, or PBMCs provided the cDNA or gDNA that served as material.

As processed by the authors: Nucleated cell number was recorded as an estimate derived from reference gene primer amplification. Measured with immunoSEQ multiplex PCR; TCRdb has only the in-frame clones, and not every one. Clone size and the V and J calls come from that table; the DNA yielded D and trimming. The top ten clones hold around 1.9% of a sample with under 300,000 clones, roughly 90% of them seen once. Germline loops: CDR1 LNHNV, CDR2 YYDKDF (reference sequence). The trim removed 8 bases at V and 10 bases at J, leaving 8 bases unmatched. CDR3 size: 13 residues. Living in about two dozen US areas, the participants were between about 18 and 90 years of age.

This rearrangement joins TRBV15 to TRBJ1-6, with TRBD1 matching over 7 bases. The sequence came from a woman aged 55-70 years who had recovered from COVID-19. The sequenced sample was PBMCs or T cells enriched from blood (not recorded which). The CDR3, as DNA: TGTGCCACCGGGACCGTCAGGGGGTCACCCCTCCACTTT. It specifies CATGTVRGSPLHF.